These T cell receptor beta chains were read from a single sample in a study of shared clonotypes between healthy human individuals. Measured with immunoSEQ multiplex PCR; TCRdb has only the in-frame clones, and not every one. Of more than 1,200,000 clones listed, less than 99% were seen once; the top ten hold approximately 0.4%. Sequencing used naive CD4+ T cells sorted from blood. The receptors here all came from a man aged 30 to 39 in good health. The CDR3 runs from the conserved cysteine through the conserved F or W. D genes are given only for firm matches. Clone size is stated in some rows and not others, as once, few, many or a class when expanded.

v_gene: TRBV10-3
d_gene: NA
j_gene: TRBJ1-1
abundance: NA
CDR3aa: CAIIAQANTEAFF
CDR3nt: TGTGCCATCATTGCACAGGCGAACACTGAAGCTTTCTTT

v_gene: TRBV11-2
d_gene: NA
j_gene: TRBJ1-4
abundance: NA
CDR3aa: CASSLVPKGTSNEKLFF
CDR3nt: TGTGCCAGCAGCTTAGTACCAAAGGGGACCTCTAATGAAAAACTGTTTTTT

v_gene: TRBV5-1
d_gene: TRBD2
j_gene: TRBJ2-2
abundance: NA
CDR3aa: CASSLREFSGELFF
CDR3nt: TGCGCCAGCAGCCTGCGGGAGTTCTCCGGGGAGCTGTTTTTT

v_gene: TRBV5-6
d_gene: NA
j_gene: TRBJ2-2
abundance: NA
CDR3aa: CASSLVRTGELFF
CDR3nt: TGTGCCAGCAGCTTGGTCCGTACCGGGGAGCTGTTTTTT

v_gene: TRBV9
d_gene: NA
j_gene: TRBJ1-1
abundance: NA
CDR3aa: CASSVEGHTEAFF
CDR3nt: TGTGCCAGCAGCGTAGAGGGACACACTGAAGCTTTCTTT

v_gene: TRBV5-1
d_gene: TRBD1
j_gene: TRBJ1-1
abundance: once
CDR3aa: CASSSGTGILNTEAFF
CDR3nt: TGCGCCAGCAGCTCCGGGACAGGGATCTTGAACACTGAAGCTTTCTTT

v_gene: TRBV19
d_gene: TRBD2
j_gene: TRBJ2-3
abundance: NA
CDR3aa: CASSLRGTSGSWSTDTQYF
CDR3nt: TGTGCCAGTAGCCTCCGTGGGACTAGCGGGAGTTGGAGCACAGATACGCAGTATTTT

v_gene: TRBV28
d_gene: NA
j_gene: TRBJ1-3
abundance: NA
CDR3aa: CASTASGTIYF
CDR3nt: TGTGCCAGCACCGCGTCGGGCACCATATATTTT

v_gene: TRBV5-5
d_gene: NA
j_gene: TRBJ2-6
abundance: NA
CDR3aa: CASSFRDVNSGANVLTF
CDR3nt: TGTGCCAGCAGCTTCCGGGACGTTAACTCTGGGGCCAACGTCCTGACTTTC

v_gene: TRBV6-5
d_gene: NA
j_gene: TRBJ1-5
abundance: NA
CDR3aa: CASSYSTGDQPQHF
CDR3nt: TGTGCCAGCAGTTACTCGACCGGAGATCAGCCCCAGCATTTT

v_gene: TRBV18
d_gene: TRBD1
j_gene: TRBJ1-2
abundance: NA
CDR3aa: CASSPGTASDYGYTF
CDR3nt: TGTGCCAGCTCACCTGGGACAGCCTCTGACTATGGCTACACCTTC

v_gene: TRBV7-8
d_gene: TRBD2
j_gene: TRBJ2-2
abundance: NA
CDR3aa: CASRTGRAGTGELFF
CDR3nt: TGTGCCAGCAGAACCGGGAGGGCAGGCACCGGGGAGCTGTTTTTT

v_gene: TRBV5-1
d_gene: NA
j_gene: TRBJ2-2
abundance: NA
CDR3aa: CASSQSGPNTGELFF
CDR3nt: TGCGCCAGCAGCCAGAGCGGGCCCAACACCGGGGAGCTGTTTTTT

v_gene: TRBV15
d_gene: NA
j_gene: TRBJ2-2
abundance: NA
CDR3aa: CATSRMGLGVGTGELFF
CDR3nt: TGTGCCACCAGCAGGATGGGGCTGGGGGTGGGCACCGGGGAGCTGTTTTTT

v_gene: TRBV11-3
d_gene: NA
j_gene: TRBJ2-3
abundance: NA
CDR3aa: CASKKNRVTDTQYF
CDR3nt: TGTGCCAGCAAAAAGAATAGAGTCACAGATACGCAGTATTTT

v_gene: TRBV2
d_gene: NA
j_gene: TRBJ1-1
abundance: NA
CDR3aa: CASSESFEAFF
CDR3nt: TGTGCCAGCAGTGAGAGCTTTGAAGCTTTCTTT

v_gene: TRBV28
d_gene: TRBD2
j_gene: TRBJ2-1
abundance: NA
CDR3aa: CASPPSGRAISYNEQFF
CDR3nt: TGTGCCAGCCCCCCAAGCGGGAGGGCCATTAGCTACAATGAGCAGTTCTTC

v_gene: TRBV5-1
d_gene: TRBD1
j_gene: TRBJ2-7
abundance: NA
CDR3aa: CASSLGTGGSYEQYF
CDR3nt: TGCGCCAGCAGCTTGGGGACAGGGGGCTCCTACGAGCAGTACTTC

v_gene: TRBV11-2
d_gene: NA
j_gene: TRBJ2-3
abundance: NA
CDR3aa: CASSFISSSDTQYF
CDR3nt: TGTGCCAGCAGCTTCATTAGCTCGTCGGATACGCAGTATTTT

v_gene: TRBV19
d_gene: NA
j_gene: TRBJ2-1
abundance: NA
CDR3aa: CASSRTYNEQFF
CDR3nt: TGTGCCAGTAGTCGTACCTACAATGAGCAGTTCTTC

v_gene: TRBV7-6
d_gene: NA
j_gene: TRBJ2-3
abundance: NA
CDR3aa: CASSPSTDTQYF
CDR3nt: TGTGCCAGCAGCCCAAGCACAGATACGCAGTATTTT

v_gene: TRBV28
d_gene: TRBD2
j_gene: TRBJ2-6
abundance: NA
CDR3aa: CASSFRGAGANVLTF
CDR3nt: TGTGCCAGCAGTTTCCGGGGGGCTGGGGCCAACGTCCTGACTTTC

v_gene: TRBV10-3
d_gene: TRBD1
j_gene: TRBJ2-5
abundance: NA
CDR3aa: CAIRAPGTGEETQYF
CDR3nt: TGTGCCATCAGAGCTCCTGGGACAGGGGAAGAGACCCAGTACTTC

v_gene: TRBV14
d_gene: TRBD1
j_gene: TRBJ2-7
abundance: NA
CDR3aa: CASSQGTGGFYEQYF
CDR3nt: TGTGCCAGCAGCCAAGGGACAGGGGGCTTCTACGAGCAGTACTTC

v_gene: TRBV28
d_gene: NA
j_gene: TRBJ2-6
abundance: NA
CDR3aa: CASSLYGANVLTF
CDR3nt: TGTGCCAGCAGTTTGTATGGGGCCAACGTCCTGACTTTC

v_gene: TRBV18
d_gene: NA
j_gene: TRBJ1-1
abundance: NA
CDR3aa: CASSPSVTVETEAFF
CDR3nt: TGTGCCAGCTCACCATCGGTAACCGTTGAGACTGAAGCTTTCTTT

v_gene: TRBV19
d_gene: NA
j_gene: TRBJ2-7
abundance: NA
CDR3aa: CASRRGGAARPYEQYF
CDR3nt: TGTGCCAGTAGGCGTGGAGGGGCGGCACGACCCTACGAGCAGTACTTC

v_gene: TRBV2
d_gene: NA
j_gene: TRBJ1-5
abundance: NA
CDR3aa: CASRDESNQPQHF
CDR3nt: TGTGCCAGCAGGGACGAAAGCAATCAGCCCCAGCATTTT

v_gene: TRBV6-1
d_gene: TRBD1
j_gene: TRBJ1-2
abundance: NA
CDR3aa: CASSEGFDRELYGYTF
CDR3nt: TGTGCCAGCAGTGAAGGGTTCGACAGGGAGCTCTATGGCTACACCTTC

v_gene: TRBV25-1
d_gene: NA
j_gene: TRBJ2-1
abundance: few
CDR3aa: CASSPTVSNEQFF
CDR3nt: TGTGCCAGCAGTCCCACGGTCAGCAATGAGCAGTTCTTC

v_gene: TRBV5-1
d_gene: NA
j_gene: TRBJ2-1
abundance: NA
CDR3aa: CASSSPRGRALNEQFF
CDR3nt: TGCGCCAGCAGCTCCCCTAGGGGGAGGGCCCTCAATGAGCAGTTCTTC

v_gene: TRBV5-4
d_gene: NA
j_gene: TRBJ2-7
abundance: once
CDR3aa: CASSPGGGTSYEQYF
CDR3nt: TGTGCCAGCAGCCCCGGTGGCGGCACCTCCTACGAGCAGTACTTC

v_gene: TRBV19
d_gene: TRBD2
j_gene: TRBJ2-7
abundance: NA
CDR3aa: CASSALGDYYAEQYF
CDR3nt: TGTGCCAGTAGTGCCTTGGGGGACTACTATGCTGAGCAGTACTTC

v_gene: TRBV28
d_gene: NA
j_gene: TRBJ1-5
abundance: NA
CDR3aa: CASSSTDQPQHF
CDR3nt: TGTGCCAGCAGTTCCACAGATCAGCCCCAGCATTTT